Below, one TCR beta chain is given with its context. The record originates from a study of identical twins. The CDR3 runs to 14 residues. Trimming stripped 5 bases from V and 4 bases from J, with 14 bases between. Germline V gene lookup returns CDR1 MNHEY and CDR2 SMNVEV (reference sequence). Each CDR3 protein is one row after TCRdb ran MiXCR on the 5' RACE reads. This table has over 600,000 distinct CDR3 sequences, less than 25% appearing once. This sample also belongs to another study, concerning T cells expressing NK-cell markers.

The specimen was PBMCs. The receptor was isolated from a woman aged 18-35 years in good health. The V call is TRBV27, the J call TRBJ2-5; weak D call: TRBD1 (5 bases). The CDR3 DNA reads TGTGCCAGCAGTCCAGGGCCCTGGGGAGAGACCCAGTACTTC. Translating it yields CASSPGPWGETQYF.